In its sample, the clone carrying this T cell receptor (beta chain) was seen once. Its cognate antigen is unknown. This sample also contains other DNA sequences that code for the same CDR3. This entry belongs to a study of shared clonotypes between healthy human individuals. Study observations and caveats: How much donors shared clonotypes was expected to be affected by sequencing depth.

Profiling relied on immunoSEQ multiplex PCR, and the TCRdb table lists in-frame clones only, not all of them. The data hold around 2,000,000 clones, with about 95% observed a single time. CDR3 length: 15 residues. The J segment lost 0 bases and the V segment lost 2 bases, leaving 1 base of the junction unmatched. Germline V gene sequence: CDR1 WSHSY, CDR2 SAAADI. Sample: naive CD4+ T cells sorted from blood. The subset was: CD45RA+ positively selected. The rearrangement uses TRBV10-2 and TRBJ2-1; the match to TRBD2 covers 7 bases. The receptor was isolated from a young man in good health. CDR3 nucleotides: TGCGCCAGCAGTGAGACGGGGGGCTCCTACAATGAGCAGTTCTTC. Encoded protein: CASSETGGSYNEQFF.